The rows below give T cell receptor beta chains drawn from one sample of a study of OX40 agonist ivuxolimab in advanced cancers. Libraries were prepared by immunoSEQ multiplex PCR; TCRdb keeps only in-frame clonotypes and omits some of them. Altogether 70,000 to 85,000 clones are present, 75% to 90% being singletons, with the ten largest covering about 1.3%. This sample comprised CD4+ or CD8+ T cells sorted from blood, obtained in a trial of the OX40 agonist ivuxolimab. Source of these receptors: an adult with an advanced solid tumor such as melanoma, head and neck, liver or kidney cancer. The CDR3 runs from the conserved cysteine through the conserved F or W. D genes are given only for firm matches. Some rows have no size entry. The others give once, few or many, or a class for an expanded clone.

TRBV5-1	TRBD1	TRBJ2-7	-	CASSPWDSSYEQYF	TGCGCCAGCAGCCCCTGGGACAGCTCCTACGAGCAGTACTTC
TRBV6-1	TRBD2	TRBJ2-7	-	CATGLAGFEQYF	TGTGCCACAGGACTAGCGGGATTCGAGCAGTACTTC
TRBV6-1	-	TRBJ2-7	-	CASKDLGKGYEQYF	TGTGCCAGCAAGGATCTGGGGAAGGGCTACGAGCAGTACTTC
TRBV28	-	TRBJ2-6	once	CASSPPRNSGANVLTF	TGTGCCAGCAGTCCTCCTCGAAACTCTGGGGCCAACGTCCTGACTTTC
TRBV6-1	TRBD1	TRBJ2-7	-	CASTNRGYEQYF	TGTGCCAGCACCAACAGGGGCTACGAGCAGTACTTC
TRBV13	TRBD1	TRBJ2-7	-	CASSSAQRTGEYEQYF	TGTGCCAGCAGCTCCGCGCAGAGGACAGGGGAGTACGAGCAGTACTTC
TRBV11-2	TRBD1	TRBJ2-2	-	CASSHGQGRDTGELFF	TGTGCCAGCAGCCACGGACAGGGAAGGGACACCGGGGAGCTGTTTTTT
TRBV29-1	-	TRBJ2-7	-	CSVLGGVGYEQYF	TGCAGCGTTCTTGGAGGGGTAGGGTACGAGCAGTACTTC
TRBV30	-	TRBJ2-1	-	CARDSGISVNEQFF	TGTGCCCGTGATAGCGGCATCAGTGTTAATGAGCAGTTCTTC
TRBV6-4	-	TRBJ1-5	-	CASARQSNQPQHF	TGTGCCAGCGCTAGGCAGTCTAATCAGCCCCAGCATTTT
TRBV14	-	TRBJ2-1	once	CASSPSTGKGSYNEQFF	TGTGCCAGCAGCCCCTCAACAGGGAAAGGGTCCTACAATGAGCAGTTCTTC
TRBV6-6	-	TRBJ1-4	-	CASSYEGDNEKLFF	TGTGCCAGCAGTTACGAAGGAGATAATGAAAAACTGTTTTTT
TRBV19	TRBD1	TRBJ1-5	-	CASMEGTGGNQPQHF	TGTGCCAGTATGGAAGGGACAGGGGGCAATCAGCCCCAGCATTTT
TRBV6-4	TRBD1	TRBJ1-5	few	CASMDRVKPQHF	TGTGCCAGCATGGACAGGGTGAAGCCCCAGCATTTT
TRBV19	TRBD1	TRBJ1-6	-	CASRTGGDRGNSPLHF	TGTGCCAGCAGGACAGGGGGGGACAGGGGTAATTCACCCCTCCACTTT
TRBV5-6	TRBD1	TRBJ1-4	-	CASSRWTGLGEKLFF	TGTGCCAGCAGCCGATGGACAGGGCTTGGTGAAAAACTGTTTTTT
TRBV11-2	-	TRBJ2-3	-	CASSQGDTQYF	TGTGCCAGCAGTCAGGGAGATACGCAGTATTTT
TRBV9	TRBD1	TRBJ1-2	-	CASSVWEDRVGGYTF	TGTGCCAGCAGCGTATGGGAGGACAGGGTTGGCGGCTACACCTTC
TRBV7-2	-	TRBJ1-5	-	CASSRGRQGPQHF	TGTGCCAGCAGCCGGGGACGCCAGGGGCCCCAGCATTTT
TRBV29-1	-	TRBJ2-7	-	CSIEDLSRGYEQYF	TGCAGCATTGAAGATCTGTCTAGAGGCTACGAGCAGTACTTC
TRBV5-4	TRBD1	TRBJ2-5	-	CASSFGQGALETQYF	TGTGCCAGCAGCTTTGGGCAGGGGGCGTTGGAGACCCAGTACTTC
TRBV4-1	-	TRBJ1-2	-	CASSLVDSPSSGYTF	TGCGCCAGCAGCCTTGTCGACAGTCCGTCTTCCGGCTACACCTTC
TRBV19	TRBD1	TRBJ1-5	-	CASTGTGGIQPQHF	TGTGCCAGTACCGGAACAGGGGGGATTCAGCCCCAGCATTTT
TRBV27	-	TRBJ2-5	-	CASSLSLGHQETQYF	TGTGCCAGCAGTTTATCGCTCGGCCACCAAGAGACCCAGTACTTC
TRBV28	-	TRBJ2-3	-	CAVPGDTSTDTQYF	TGTGCCGTCCCTGGGGACACTAGCACAGATACGCAGTATTTT
TRBV7-9	TRBD1	TRBJ1-6	-	CASSLQGASSPLHF	TGTGCCAGCAGTTTACAGGGGGCGTCTTCACCCCTCCACTTT
TRBV18	-	TRBJ2-1	-	CASSQRGSSYNEQFF	TGTGCCAGCTCCCAGAGGGGAAGCTCCTACAATGAGCAGTTCTTC
TRBV12-2	-	TRBJ2-7	-	CASRPLPWYEQYF	TGTGCAAGTCGCCCCCTGCCGTGGTACGAGCAGTACTTC
TRBV13	-	TRBJ2-6	-	CASTNFRAGANVLTF	TGTGCCAGCACCAATTTTAGGGCTGGGGCCAACGTCCTGACTTTC
TRBV10-2	-	TRBJ2-1	-	CASSKDINEQFF	TGCGCCAGTTCTAAGGACATCAATGAGCAGTTCTTC
TRBV5-1	-	TRBJ2-3	once	CASSSRGATRTQYF	TGCGCCAGCAGCTCGAGGGGGGCCACTCGGACGCAGTATTTT
TRBV6-6	TRBD2	TRBJ2-1	few	CASSYGLAGWNEQFF	TGTGCCAGCAGTTACGGGTTAGCGGGTTGGAATGAGCAGTTCTTC
TRBV19	TRBD1	TRBJ2-7	-	CASSIQHTGTVNAYEQYF	TGTGCCAGTAGTATCCAACATACCGGGACAGTAAATGCCTACGAGCAGTACTTC
TRBV18	TRBD1	TRBJ2-7	-	CASSSDRGYEQYF	TGTGCCAGCTCCTCGGACAGGGGCTACGAGCAGTACTTC
TRBV9	TRBD1	TRBJ1-1	-	CASSPRQGKLTEAFF	TGTGCCAGCAGCCCTCGACAGGGCAAGTTGACTGAAGCTTTCTTT
TRBV2	TRBD1	TRBJ1-2	medium-sized	CASSKGTGGRSDYGYTF	TGTGCCAGCAGTAAAGGGACAGGGGGGAGGTCGGACTATGGCTACACCTTC
TRBV14	-	TRBJ2-7	-	CASSRRYEQYF	TGTGCCAGCTCGCGTCGTTACGAGCAGTACTTC
TRBV7-8	-	TRBJ1-1	few	CASSPVLGDTEAFF	TGTGCCAGCAGCCCAGTCCTAGGGGACACTGAAGCTTTCTTT
TRBV9	TRBD1	TRBJ1-3	few	CASSVGQGVSGNTIYF	TGTGCCAGCAGCGTAGGACAGGGTGTGTCAGGAAACACCATATATTTT
TRBV10-1	-	TRBJ2-3	-	CASSRQAADTQYF	TGCGCCAGCAGTCGGCAAGCGGCAGATACGCAGTATTTT
TRBV27	TRBD1	TRBJ1-5	-	CASSPMDRGNQPQHF	TGTGCCAGCAGCCCTATGGACAGGGGCAATCAGCCCCAGCATTTT
TRBV29-1	-	TRBJ2-2	-	CSVRTGTNTGELFF	TGCAGCGTGAGGACGGGAACGAACACCGGGGAGCTGTTTTTT
TRBV10-1	-	TRBJ1-1	few	CASSDPAVGLAFF	TGCGCCAGCAGCGACCCTGCGGTGGGGCTAGCTTTCTTT
TRBV5-1	-	TRBJ2-1	once	CASSPQTNEQFF	TGCGCCAGCAGCCCCCAGACGAATGAGCAGTTCTTC
TRBV30	-	TRBJ1-5	-	CAWAPDSNQPQHF	TGTGCCTGGGCCCCAGATAGCAATCAGCCCCAGCATTTT
TRBV10-3	TRBD2	TRBJ2-5	-	CAISDSGRTQETQYF	TGTGCCATCAGTGACAGCGGGAGGACCCAAGAGACCCAGTACTTC
TRBV18	-	TRBJ1-5	-	CASSSGTSNQPQHF	TGTGCCAGCTCATCCGGAACCAGCAATCAGCCCCAGCATTTT
TRBV7-3	TRBD2	TRBJ2-2	-	CASSRSSGGTGELFF	TGTGCCAGCAGCCGTTCTAGCGGGGGCACCGGGGAGCTGTTTTTT
TRBV19	-	TRBJ1-5	once	CASSVGAGPPQHF	TGTGCCAGTAGTGTGGGGGCGGGCCCACCCCAGCATTTT
TRBV6-4	TRBD1	TRBJ2-1	-	CASSEGGQGNDEQFF	TGTGCCAGCAGTGAAGGGGGACAGGGGAACGATGAGCAGTTCTTC
TRBV27	-	TRBJ2-5	few	CASSFEGGRKTQYF	TGTGCCAGCAGTTTTGAGGGGGGCCGGAAGACCCAGTACTTC
TRBV2	-	TRBJ2-7	once	CASSLSTGEQYF	TGTGCCAGCAGTCTCTCTACGGGCGAGCAGTACTTC
TRBV30	-	TRBJ1-3	-	CAWRQGSSGNTIYF	TGTGCCTGGCGCCAGGGGAGCTCTGGAAACACCATATATTTT
TRBV2	TRBD1	TRBJ2-2	few	CASRERTGVNTGELFF	TGTGCCAGCAGAGAACGGACAGGGGTGAACACCGGGGAGCTGTTTTTT
TRBV6-5	-	TRBJ2-3	-	CASRSSSTDTQYF	TGTGCCAGCAGGTCATCTAGCACAGATACGCAGTATTTT
TRBV11-2	-	TRBJ2-2	few	CASSLGGGFRGELFF	TGTGCCAGCAGCCTAGGGGGAGGATTCCGCGGGGAGCTGTTTTTT
TRBV18	-	TRBJ1-1	few	CASSPLIGQQGVAFF	TGTGCCAGCTCACCACTAATTGGACAGCAAGGGGTAGCTTTCTTT
TRBV5-1	TRBD1	TRBJ2-5	-	CASSSQGVGQETQYF	TGCGCCAGCAGCTCACAGGGGGTAGGTCAAGAGACCCAGTACTTC
TRBV9	TRBD1	TRBJ2-1	-	CASSDTGDSNNEQFF	TGTGCCAGCAGCGACACTGGGGACAGTAACAATGAGCAGTTCTTC
TRBV5-4	TRBD2	TRBJ2-7	once	CASSSAGGPYEQYF	TGTGCCAGCAGTTCAGCGGGGGGGCCCTACGAGCAGTACTTC